This T cell receptor beta chain was found in a study of graft-versus-host responses after intestinal transplantation. The CDR3 spans 12 residues. Trimming left V 7 bases short and J 6 bases short, with 12 bases between. Germline-derived CDR1 and CDR2 are LNHDA and SQIVND (reference sequence). On this clone itself: Its antigen remains unknown.

Some clones are missing from TCRdb's copy, which holds only in-frame ones; the method was immunoSEQ multiplex PCR. The data hold about 90,000 clones, with 91% observed a single time. The rearrangement links TRBV19 to TRBJ1-2; D gene unclear. The specimen comprised unstimulated CD8+ T cells sorted from spleen or lymph node cells, sampled before intestinal transplant. The receptor was isolated from a human donor who received an intestinal transplant. The CDR3 here is CASTMPGNGYTF. In DNA form, the CDR3 reads TGTGCCAGTACCATGCCGGGGAATGGCTACACCTTC.